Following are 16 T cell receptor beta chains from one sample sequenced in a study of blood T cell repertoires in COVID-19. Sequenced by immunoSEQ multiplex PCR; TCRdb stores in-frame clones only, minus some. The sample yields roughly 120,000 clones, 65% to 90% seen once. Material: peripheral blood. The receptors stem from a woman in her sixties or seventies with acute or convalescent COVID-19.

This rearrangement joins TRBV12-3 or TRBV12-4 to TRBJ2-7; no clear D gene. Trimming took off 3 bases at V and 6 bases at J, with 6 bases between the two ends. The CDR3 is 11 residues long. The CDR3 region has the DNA TGTGCCAGCAGTTTGAGCGCCGAGCAGTACTTC. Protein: CASSLSAEQYF.

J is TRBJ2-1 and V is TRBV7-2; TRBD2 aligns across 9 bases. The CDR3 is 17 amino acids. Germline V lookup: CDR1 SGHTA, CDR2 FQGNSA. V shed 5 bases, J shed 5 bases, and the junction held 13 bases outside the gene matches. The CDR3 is CASSPTARGGLNNEQFF. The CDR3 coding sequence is TGTGCCAGCAGCCCTACAGCGCGGGGGGGCTTGAACAATGAGCAGTTCTTC.

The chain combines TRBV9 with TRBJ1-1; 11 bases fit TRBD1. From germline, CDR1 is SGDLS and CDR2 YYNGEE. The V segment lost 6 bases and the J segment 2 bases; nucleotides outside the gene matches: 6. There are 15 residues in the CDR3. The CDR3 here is CASKQGTGGNTEAFF. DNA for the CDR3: TGTGCCAGCAAGCAAGGGACAGGGGGAAACACTGAAGCTTTCTTT.

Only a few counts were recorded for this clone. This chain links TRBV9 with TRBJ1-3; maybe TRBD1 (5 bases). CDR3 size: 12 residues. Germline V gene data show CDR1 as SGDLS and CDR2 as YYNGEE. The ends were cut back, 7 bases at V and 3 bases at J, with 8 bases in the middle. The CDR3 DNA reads TGTGCCAGCGGCAGGGATGGAAACACCATATATTTT. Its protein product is CASGRDGNTIYF.

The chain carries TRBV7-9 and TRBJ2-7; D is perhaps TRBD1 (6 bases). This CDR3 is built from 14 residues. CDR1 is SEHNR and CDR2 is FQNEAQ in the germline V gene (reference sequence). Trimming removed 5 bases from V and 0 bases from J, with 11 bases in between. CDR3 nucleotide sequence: TGTGCCAGCAGCCTAGGACAGCCCTCCTACGAGCAGTACTTC. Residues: CASSLGQPSYEQYF.

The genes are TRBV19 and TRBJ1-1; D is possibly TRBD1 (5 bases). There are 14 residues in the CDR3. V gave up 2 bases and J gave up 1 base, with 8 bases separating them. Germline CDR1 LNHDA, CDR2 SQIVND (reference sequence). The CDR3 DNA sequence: TGTGCCAGTAGTATACTCGACAGGAACACTGAAGCTTTCTTT. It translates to CASSILDRNTEAFF.

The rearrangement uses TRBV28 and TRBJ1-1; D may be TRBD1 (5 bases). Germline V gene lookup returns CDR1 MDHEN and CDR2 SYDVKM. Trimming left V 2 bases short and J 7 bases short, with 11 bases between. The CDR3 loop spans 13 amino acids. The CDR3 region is CASSLLDSNEAFF. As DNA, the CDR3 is TGTGCCAGCAGTTTACTCGACAGTAATGAAGCTTTCTTT.

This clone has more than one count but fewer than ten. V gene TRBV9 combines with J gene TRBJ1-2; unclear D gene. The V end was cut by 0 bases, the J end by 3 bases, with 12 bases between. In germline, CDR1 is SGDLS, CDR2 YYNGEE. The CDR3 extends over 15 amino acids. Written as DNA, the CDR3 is TGTGCCAGCAGCGTAGGGTTGGAGACTGACTATGGCTACACCTTC. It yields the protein CASSVGLETDYGYTF. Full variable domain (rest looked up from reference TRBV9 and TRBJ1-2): DSGVTQTPKHLITATGQRVTLRCSPRSGDLSVYWYQQSLDQGLQFLIQYYNGEERAKGNILERFSAQQFPDLHSELNLSSLELGDSALYFCASSVGLETDYGYTFGSGTRLTVV.

Here the CDR3 reads CATSRALAGLQETQYF. CDR3 coding DNA: TGTGCCACCAGCAGAGCACTAGCGGGGTTGCAAGAGACCCAGTACTTC. The chain is built from TRBV15 and TRBJ2-5; 10 positions agree with TRBD2. Trimming at V came to 1 base and at J to 2 bases, leaving 4 bases not matched to a gene. Germline CDR1 and CDR2: LNHNV and YYDKDF (reference sequence). The CDR3 spans 16 residues.

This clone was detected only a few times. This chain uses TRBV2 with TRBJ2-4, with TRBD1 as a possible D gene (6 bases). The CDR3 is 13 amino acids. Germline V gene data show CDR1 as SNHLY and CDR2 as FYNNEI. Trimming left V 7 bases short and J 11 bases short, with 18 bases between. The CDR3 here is CASTKQGGFLQYF. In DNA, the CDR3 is TGTGCCAGCACGAAACAGGGTGGCTTCCTTCAGTACTTC.

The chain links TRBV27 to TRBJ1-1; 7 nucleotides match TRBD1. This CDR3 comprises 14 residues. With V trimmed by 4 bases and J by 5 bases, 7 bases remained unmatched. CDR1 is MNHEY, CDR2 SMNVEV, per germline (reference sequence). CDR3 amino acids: CASSWDSGGTEAFF. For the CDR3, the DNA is TGTGCCAGCAGTTGGGACAGTGGAGGGACTGAAGCTTTCTTT.

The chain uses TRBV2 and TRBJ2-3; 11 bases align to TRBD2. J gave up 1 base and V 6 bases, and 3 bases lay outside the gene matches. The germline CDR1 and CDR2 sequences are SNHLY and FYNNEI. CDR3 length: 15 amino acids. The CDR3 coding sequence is TGTGCCAGCAGCCCACTAGCGGGGGGCACAGATACGCAGTATTTT. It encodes CASSPLAGGTDTQYF.

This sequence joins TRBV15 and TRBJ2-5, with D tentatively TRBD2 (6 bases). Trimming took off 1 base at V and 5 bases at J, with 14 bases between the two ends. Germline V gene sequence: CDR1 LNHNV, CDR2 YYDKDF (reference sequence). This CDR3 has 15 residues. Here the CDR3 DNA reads TGTGCCACCAGCAGAGCGCCGGGACTGAGGGAGACCCAGTACTTC. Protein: CATSRAPGLRETQYF.

The chain's CDR3 is CASSYPGTSGGAGTDTQYF. CDR3 nucleotides: TGTGCCAGCAGTTACCCTGGGACTAGCGGGGGGGCCGGCACAGATACGCAGTATTTT. The chain has TRBV6-2 or TRBV6-3 and TRBJ2-3, with TRBD2 matching over 16 bases. V was clipped by 2 bases and J by 1 base; unmatched bases: 6. Germline CDR1 MNHEY, CDR2 SVGEGT. CDR3 length equals 19 residues.

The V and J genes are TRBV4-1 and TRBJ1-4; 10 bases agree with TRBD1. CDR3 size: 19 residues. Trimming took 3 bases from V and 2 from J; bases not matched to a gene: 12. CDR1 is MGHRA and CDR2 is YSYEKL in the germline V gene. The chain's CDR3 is CASSQGTGTGVGTNEKLFF. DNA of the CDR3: TGCGCCAGCAGCCAGGGGACCGGGACAGGGGTGGGGACTAATGAAAAACTGTTTTTT.

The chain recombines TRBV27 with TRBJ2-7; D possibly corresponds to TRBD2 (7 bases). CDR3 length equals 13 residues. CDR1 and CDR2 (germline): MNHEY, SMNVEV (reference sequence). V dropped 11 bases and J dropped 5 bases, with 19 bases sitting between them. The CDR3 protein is CARAGAMTHEQYF. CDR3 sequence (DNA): TGTGCCCGCGCGGGGGCCATGACACACGAGCAGTACTTC.